This T cell receptor beta chain originates from a study of patients and donors after allogeneic stem cell transplantation. Trimming left V 5 bases short and J 0 bases short, with 9 bases between. This CDR3 region has 13 residues. Germline-derived CDR1 and CDR2 are SGHRS and YFSETQ. A single record per CDR3 protein comes from TCRdb applying MiXCR to the RT-PCR reads. The sample includes roughly 180,000 distinct CDR3 sequences, 35% to 50% of them seen just once. V and J are TRBV5-1 and TRBJ2-7, with D maybe TRBD2 (6 bases). The receptor was derived from a human donor who was either an allogeneic HSCT recipient or a stem cell or donor lymphocyte infusion donor (not recorded which). It is not recorded whose cells these are; they may come from a transplant donor. The sample consisted of blood, either unsorted or a sorted T cell fraction (not recorded which). The CDR3 coding sequence is TGCGCCAGCAGTCGGGGGAGCTCCTACGAGCAGTACTTC. Its translation is CASSRGSSYEQYF. The complete variable domain, with remaining parts taken from reference TRBV5-1 and TRBJ2-7, reads KAGVTQTPRYLIKTRGQQVTLSCSPISGHRSVSWYQQTPGQGLQFLFEYFSETQRNKGNFPGRFSGRQFSNSRSEMNVSTLELGDSALYLCASSRGSSYEQYFGPGTRLTVT.